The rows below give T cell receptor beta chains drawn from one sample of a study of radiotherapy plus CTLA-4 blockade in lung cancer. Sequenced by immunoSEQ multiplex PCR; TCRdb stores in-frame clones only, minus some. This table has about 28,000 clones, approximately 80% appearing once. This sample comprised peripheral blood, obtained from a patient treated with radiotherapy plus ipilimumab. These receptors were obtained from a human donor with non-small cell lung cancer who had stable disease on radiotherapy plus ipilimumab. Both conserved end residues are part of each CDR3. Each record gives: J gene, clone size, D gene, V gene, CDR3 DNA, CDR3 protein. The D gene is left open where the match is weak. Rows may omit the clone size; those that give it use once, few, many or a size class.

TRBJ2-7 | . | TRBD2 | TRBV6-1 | TGTGCCAGCAGGCACAGCGGGGGGGCCTCCGAGCAGTACTTC | CASRHSGGASEQYF
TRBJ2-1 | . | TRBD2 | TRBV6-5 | TGTGCCAGCAGTTACGGCGGGGGGGCAGATGAGCAGTTCTTC | CASSYGGGADEQFF
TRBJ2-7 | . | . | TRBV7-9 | TGTGCCAGCAGCTCAACGTACTACGAGCAGTACTTC | CASSSTYYEQYF
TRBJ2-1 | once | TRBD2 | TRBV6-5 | TGTGCCAGCATCAGGACTAGCGGGGGACACAATGAGCAGTTCTTC | CASIRTSGGHNEQFF
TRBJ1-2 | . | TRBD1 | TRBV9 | TGTGCCAGCAGCGTATCCCGGGACAGGGGTAACTATGGCTACACCTTC | CASSVSRDRGNYGYTF
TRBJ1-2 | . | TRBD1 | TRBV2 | TGTGCCAGCAGTGGGGCAGGGGGCTCTAACTATGGCTACACCTTC | CASSGAGGSNYGYTF
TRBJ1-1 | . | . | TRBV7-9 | TGTGCCAGCAGCTTAGGCCAGGGGATGAAAGCTTTCTTT | CASSLGQGMKAFF
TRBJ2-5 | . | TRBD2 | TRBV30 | TGTGCCTGGCTAGCGGGGGGGCGAGAGACCCAGTACTTC | CAWLAGGRETQYF
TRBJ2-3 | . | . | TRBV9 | TGTGCCAGCAGCTCCCCAACGCGCGGCACAGATACGCAGTATTTT | CASSSPTRGTDTQYF
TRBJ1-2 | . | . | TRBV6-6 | TGTGCCAGCAGCCCCCCGCGTGATACAGGGATCTATGGCTACACCTTC | CASSPPRDTGIYGYTF
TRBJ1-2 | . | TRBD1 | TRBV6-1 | TGTGCCAGCAGTATTGACAGGGGCAGCTATGGCTACACCTTC | CASSIDRGSYGYTF
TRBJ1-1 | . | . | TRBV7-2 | TGTGCCAGCAGCTTAAAAGGCGGAAGGGCAGGGAACACTGAAGCTTTCTTT | CASSLKGGRAGNTEAFF
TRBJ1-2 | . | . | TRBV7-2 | TGTGCCAGCAGCTTAGTTCAGGGGAGCTACACCTTC | CASSLVQGSYTF
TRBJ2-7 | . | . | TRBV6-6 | TGTGCCAGCAGTTACCCAGGCTTCTACGAGCAGTACTTC | CASSYPGFYEQYF
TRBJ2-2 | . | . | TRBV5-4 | TGTGCCAGCAGCTTGGCCATGGTATCGAACACCGGGGAGCTGTTTTTT | CASSLAMVSNTGELFF
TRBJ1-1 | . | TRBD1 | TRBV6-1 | TGTGCCAGCAGTCCCCCTCCGGACAGGGGCACTGAAGCTTTCTTT | CASSPPPDRGTEAFF
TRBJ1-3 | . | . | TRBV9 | TGTGCCAGCAGCGTAGGAGGGGCTGGAAACACCATATATTTT | CASSVGGAGNTIYF
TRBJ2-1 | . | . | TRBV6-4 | TGTGCCAGCAGTGACGCGGATAGCTCCTACAATGAGCAGTTCTTC | CASSDADSSYNEQFF
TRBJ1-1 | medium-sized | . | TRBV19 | TGTGCCAGTAGAACAGGGAACACTGAAGCTTTCTTT | CASRTGNTEAFF
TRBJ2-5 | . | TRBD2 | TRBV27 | TGTGCCAGCAACCTCGGGACTAGGCCTACGGAGACCCAGTACTTC | CASNLGTRPTETQYF
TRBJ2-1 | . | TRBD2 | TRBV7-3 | TGTGCCAGCAGCGGGACTAGCGGGGGGGAGCAGTTCTTC | CASSGTSGGEQFF